This is a list of T cell receptor beta chains from one sample in a study of T cell repertoires in ileal Crohn's disease. TCRdb's copy holds only in-frame clones and misses some; the assay was immunoSEQ multiplex PCR. In the table there are tens of thousands of clones, around 80% of which are singletons. What was sequenced was ileal tissue. Source of these receptors: an adult with Crohn's disease. The CDR3 runs from the conserved cysteine through the conserved F or W. Each record gives: V gene, J gene, D gene, CDR3 length, clone size, CDR3 DNA, CDR3 protein. D genes are given only for firm matches. Part of the rows lack a size; the others show once, few, many or a class for expanded clones.

v_gene: TRBV30
j_gene: TRBJ1-4
d_gene: -
len: 14
abundance: -
CDR3nt: TGTGCCTGGAGTGTCCGGGGGGTCCGTGAAAAACTGTTTTTT
CDR3aa: CAWSVRGVREKLFF

v_gene: TRBV18
j_gene: TRBJ2-3
d_gene: TRBD1
len: 18
abundance: -
CDR3nt: TGTGCCAGCTCACCACCGTACGGGGACAGGGGGCTATCAGATACGCAGTATTTT
CDR3aa: CASSPPYGDRGLSDTQYF

v_gene: TRBV7-2
j_gene: TRBJ1-2
d_gene: TRBD1
len: 14
abundance: -
CDR3nt: TGTGCCAGCAGCTGGGGACAGGTCTTGGTCGGCTACACCTTC
CDR3aa: CASSWGQVLVGYTF

v_gene: TRBV11-3
j_gene: TRBJ2-7
d_gene: TRBD2
len: 14
abundance: -
CDR3nt: TGTGCCAGCAGACGGACTAGCGGCTCCTACGAGCAGTACTTC
CDR3aa: CASRRTSGSYEQYF

v_gene: TRBV23-1
j_gene: TRBJ1-1
d_gene: TRBD1
len: 17
abundance: -
CDR3nt: TGCGCCAGCAGTCATCCCGGGACAGGGCGTGTAAACACTGAAGCTTTCTTT
CDR3aa: CASSHPGTGRVNTEAFF

v_gene: TRBV7-2
j_gene: TRBJ1-5
d_gene: -
len: 12
abundance: -
CDR3nt: TGTGCCAGCAGCCTTGCAGGTCAGCCCCAGCATTTT
CDR3aa: CASSLAGQPQHF

v_gene: TRBV7-8
j_gene: TRBJ1-5
d_gene: -
len: 13
abundance: -
CDR3nt: TGTGCCAGCAGCGTGGACTACCATCAGCCCCAGCATTTT
CDR3aa: CASSVDYHQPQHF

v_gene: TRBV7-2
j_gene: TRBJ1-5
d_gene: -
len: 15
abundance: few
CDR3nt: TGTGCCAGCAGCTTAGTAAATGGGAGGGATCAGCCCCAGCATTTT
CDR3aa: CASSLVNGRDQPQHF

v_gene: TRBV16
j_gene: TRBJ2-1
d_gene: TRBD2
len: 15
abundance: few
CDR3nt: TGTGCCAGCAGCCTAGGGACTAGCTCCTACAATGAGCAGTTCTTC
CDR3aa: CASSLGTSSYNEQFF

v_gene: TRBV4-3
j_gene: TRBJ1-4
d_gene: TRBD1
len: 16
abundance: once
CDR3nt: TGCGCCAGCAGCCAAAATCGCGGGACAGGGAGTGAAAAACTGTTTTTT
CDR3aa: CASSQNRGTGSEKLFF

v_gene: TRBV5-5
j_gene: TRBJ2-7
d_gene: TRBD1
len: 15
abundance: -
CDR3nt: TGTGCCAGCAGCCAACCCACCGGGACAGGTTACGAGCAGTACTTC
CDR3aa: CASSQPTGTGYEQYF

v_gene: TRBV5-4
j_gene: TRBJ1-2
d_gene: TRBD1
len: 13
abundance: -
CDR3nt: TGTGCCAGCAGCTTGGAGACAGGGGATGGCTACACCTTC
CDR3aa: CASSLETGDGYTF

v_gene: TRBV19
j_gene: TRBJ1-5
d_gene: -
len: 16
abundance: -
CDR3nt: TGTGCCAGTAGTATCATGTCGGGGAGGGTCGATCAGCCCCAGCATTTT
CDR3aa: CASSIMSGRVDQPQHF

v_gene: TRBV6-5
j_gene: TRBJ2-7
d_gene: TRBD1
len: 15
abundance: -
CDR3nt: TGTGCCAGCGGTCACAGGGGGCGCCGCGCCTACGAGCAGTACTTC
CDR3aa: CASGHRGRRAYEQYF

v_gene: TRBV18
j_gene: TRBJ1-5
d_gene: -
len: 16
abundance: -
CDR3nt: TGTGCCAGCTCACCCAAAACCGGGACACCCAATCAGCCCCAGCATTTT
CDR3aa: CASSPKTGTPNQPQHF

v_gene: TRBV5-6
j_gene: TRBJ2-5
d_gene: TRBD2
len: 18
abundance: -
CDR3nt: TGTGCCAGCAGCTTGGGGGGACTAGCGGGGGTCCTCTGGGAGACCCAGTACTTC
CDR3aa: CASSLGGLAGVLWETQYF

v_gene: TRBV6-1
j_gene: TRBJ2-7
d_gene: TRBD1
len: 15
abundance: once
CDR3nt: TGTGCCAGCAGTGAACCGGGACAGGCGCCCTACGAGCAGTACTTC
CDR3aa: CASSEPGQAPYEQYF

v_gene: TRBV29-1
j_gene: TRBJ2-2
d_gene: -
len: 14
abundance: -
CDR3nt: TGCAGCGTTGTTCCAGGGAGGTCGACCGGGGAGCTGTTTTTT
CDR3aa: CSVVPGRSTGELFF

v_gene: TRBV4-1
j_gene: TRBJ1-2
d_gene: TRBD1
len: 14
abundance: few
CDR3nt: TGCGCCAGCAGCCAAGATGGGACAGCCTATGGCTACACCTTC
CDR3aa: CASSQDGTAYGYTF

v_gene: TRBV6-5
j_gene: TRBJ2-3
d_gene: -
len: 15
abundance: once
CDR3nt: TGTGCCAGCAGTCGACATCGCAGGTACACAGATACGCAGTATTTT
CDR3aa: CASSRHRRYTDTQYF

v_gene: TRBV4-2
j_gene: TRBJ2-2
d_gene: -
len: 15
abundance: few
CDR3nt: TGTGCCAGCAGCCAAGATCCTAGCGTTGCCGGGGAGCTGTTTTTT
CDR3aa: CASSQDPSVAGELFF

v_gene: TRBV19
j_gene: TRBJ1-6
d_gene: -
len: 14
abundance: -
CDR3nt: TGTGCCAGTAATATGGTCAGGGAAAATTCACCCCTCCACTTT
CDR3aa: CASNMVRENSPLHF

v_gene: TRBV7-9
j_gene: TRBJ1-3
d_gene: -
len: 19
abundance: -
CDR3nt: TGTGCCAGCAGCCACCACATTAGCCCACGGGATCCCTCTGGAAACACCATATATTTT
CDR3aa: CASSHHISPRDPSGNTIYF

v_gene: TRBV11-3
j_gene: TRBJ1-1
d_gene: -
len: 15
abundance: -
CDR3nt: TGTGCCAGCCCGGGACTTACAACCATGAACACTGAAGCTTTCTTT
CDR3aa: CASPGLTTMNTEAFF

v_gene: TRBV2
j_gene: TRBJ1-6
d_gene: TRBD1
len: 15
abundance: -
CDR3nt: TGTGCCAGCGGGGGACAGGCCGGAGGGAATTCACCCCTCCACTTT
CDR3aa: CASGGQAGGNSPLHF

v_gene: TRBV5-1
j_gene: TRBJ2-7
d_gene: TRBD1
len: 13
abundance: -
CDR3nt: TGCGCCAGCAGGATGGGGACAGGGCGAGAGCAGTACTTC
CDR3aa: CASRMGTGREQYF

v_gene: TRBV5-6
j_gene: TRBJ1-3
d_gene: -
len: 15
abundance: -
CDR3nt: TGTGCCAGCAGCAGCGCTTCGGGGGCTGGAAACACCATATATTTT
CDR3aa: CASSSASGAGNTIYF

v_gene: TRBV6-5
j_gene: TRBJ2-7
d_gene: -
len: 16
abundance: -
CDR3nt: TGTGCCAGCAGTTACTCGGCCCCCCCGGGGAGCTACGAGCAGTACTTC
CDR3aa: CASSYSAPPGSYEQYF

v_gene: TRBV19
j_gene: TRBJ1-2
d_gene: -
len: 14
abundance: -
CDR3nt: TGTGCCAGTAGTACCGTGGGGCTCTTAGGTGGCTACACCTTC
CDR3aa: CASSTVGLLGGYTF

v_gene: TRBV4-2
j_gene: TRBJ2-1
d_gene: -
len: 17
abundance: -
CDR3nt: TGTGCCAGCAGCCAATCAGAGCCCAGCCCCTGGGGGGATGAGCAGTTCTTC
CDR3aa: CASSQSEPSPWGDEQFF

v_gene: TRBV6-1
j_gene: TRBJ2-1
d_gene: -
len: 17
abundance: -
CDR3nt: TGTGCCAGCAGTGACCCGTTTCGGGGGGCTGGCGACAATGAGCAGTTCTTC
CDR3aa: CASSDPFRGAGDNEQFF

v_gene: TRBV19
j_gene: TRBJ2-1
d_gene: TRBD2
len: 16
abundance: -
CDR3nt: TGTGCCAGTAGTAACCCCAGAGCGGGGGGAGGGGATGAGCAGTTCTTC
CDR3aa: CASSNPRAGGGDEQFF

v_gene: TRBV4-2
j_gene: TRBJ2-7
d_gene: -
len: 17
abundance: -
CDR3nt: TGTGCCAGCAGCGCCCGAGGGGAGGCTAGCCCATCTGGCGAGCAGTACTTC
CDR3aa: CASSARGEASPSGEQYF

v_gene: TRBV27
j_gene: TRBJ2-7
d_gene: TRBD2
len: 14
abundance: -
CDR3nt: TGTGCCAGCAGTCCCTTGGGGGGGTCCTACGAGCAGTACTTC
CDR3aa: CASSPLGGSYEQYF

v_gene: TRBV11-2
j_gene: TRBJ2-7
d_gene: TRBD1
len: 15
abundance: -
CDR3nt: TGTGCCAGCAGCTCCCCCCAGGACAGGGTGAACGAGCAGTACTTC
CDR3aa: CASSSPQDRVNEQYF

v_gene: TRBV27
j_gene: TRBJ1-2
d_gene: TRBD1
len: 13
abundance: -
CDR3nt: TGTGCCAGTGCGGCAGGGGGTAACTATGGCTACACCTTC
CDR3aa: CASAAGGNYGYTF

v_gene: TRBV5-3
j_gene: TRBJ2-1
d_gene: TRBD1
len: 16
abundance: -
CDR3nt: TGTGCCAGAAGCTTGAACCAAGCAGGGGGCGTTAATGAGCAGTTCTTC
CDR3aa: CARSLNQAGGVNEQFF

v_gene: TRBV5-8
j_gene: TRBJ1-4
d_gene: TRBD1
len: 15
abundance: -
CDR3nt: TGTGCCAGCAGCACACGACAGGGGCGAAGTGAAAAACTGTTTTTT
CDR3aa: CASSTRQGRSEKLFF

v_gene: TRBV10-2
j_gene: TRBJ2-1
d_gene: TRBD2
len: 15
abundance: -
CDR3nt: TGCGCCAGCAGTGAAAAACGGGGGGGCTACAATGAGCAGTTCTTC
CDR3aa: CASSEKRGGYNEQFF

v_gene: TRBV6-6
j_gene: TRBJ1-1
d_gene: -
len: 14
abundance: once
CDR3nt: TGTGCCAGCATCGACTGGTTGGAGAACACTGAAGCTTTCTTT
CDR3aa: CASIDWLENTEAFF

v_gene: TRBV10-3
j_gene: TRBJ1-6
d_gene: TRBD1
len: 14
abundance: -
CDR3nt: TGTGCCGCACAGGGACAGTCGAGGAATTCACCCCTCCACTTT
CDR3aa: CAAQGQSRNSPLHF

v_gene: TRBV7-2
j_gene: TRBJ1-5
d_gene: TRBD1
len: 16
abundance: -
CDR3nt: TGTGCCAGCAGCCCGCAGGGGGCGCTTAGCAATCAGCCCCAGCATTTT
CDR3aa: CASSPQGALSNQPQHF

v_gene: TRBV18
j_gene: TRBJ2-3
d_gene: TRBD1
len: 16
abundance: -
CDR3nt: TGTGCCAGCTCACTAAGCGGCCCACAGGGGACAGATACGCAGTATTTT
CDR3aa: CASSLSGPQGTDTQYF

v_gene: TRBV28
j_gene: TRBJ1-4
d_gene: -
len: 12
abundance: -
CDR3nt: TGTGCCAGCAGTCAGCAGGGGGAAAAACTGTTTTTT
CDR3aa: CASSQQGEKLFF

v_gene: TRBV2
j_gene: TRBJ1-4
d_gene: -
len: 16
abundance: -
CDR3nt: TGTGCCAGCAGTGAAGTGAGACAGTCAACTAATGAAAAACTGTTTTTT
CDR3aa: CASSEVRQSTNEKLFF

v_gene: TRBV13
j_gene: TRBJ2-7
d_gene: -
len: 11
abundance: -
CDR3nt: TGTGCCAGCAGCTCCATCGGTGAGCAGTACTTC
CDR3aa: CASSSIGEQYF

v_gene: TRBV13
j_gene: TRBJ2-6
d_gene: -
len: 13
abundance: once
CDR3nt: TGTGCCAGCGGCGGCTCTGGGGCCAACGTCCTGACTTTC
CDR3aa: CASGGSGANVLTF

v_gene: TRBV27
j_gene: TRBJ2-5
d_gene: -
len: 17
abundance: -
CDR3nt: TGTGCCAGCAGTTTATCCCCGGGACTCTCTGGGGAAGAGACCCAGTACTTC
CDR3aa: CASSLSPGLSGEETQYF

v_gene: TRBV29-1
j_gene: TRBJ2-1
d_gene: TRBD2
len: 16
abundance: -
CDR3nt: TGCAGCGTTGAAGATGGGCGAGCGGGGGCTTCAGATGAGCAGTTCTTC
CDR3aa: CSVEDGRAGASDEQFF

v_gene: TRBV7-9
j_gene: TRBJ1-1
d_gene: TRBD1
len: 15
abundance: -
CDR3nt: TGTGCCAGCAGCCAAGGGGACAGAGAGTACACTGAAGCTTTCTTT
CDR3aa: CASSQGDREYTEAFF

v_gene: TRBV6-1
j_gene: TRBJ1-2
d_gene: -
len: 16
abundance: -
CDR3nt: TGTGCCAGCAGTGAAGCTTGGGGTACGGGATCCTATGGCTACACCTTC
CDR3aa: CASSEAWGTGSYGYTF